The clone carrying this T cell receptor (beta chain) has only one observation. Its antigen is not identified. A read error may be the cause here, since a much bigger clone is one base away. The data originate from a study of blood T cells in healthy people across ages. Points from the study as a whole: Shifts in expanded clonotypes may have been confounded by donor CMV status, which was unknown.

A J-beta primer mix and a sample-barcoded 5' primer were used in a second PCR of about 7 to 12 cycles. TCRdb passed the 5' RACE reads through MiXCR, listing each CDR3 protein once. The profile covers hundreds of thousands of distinct CDR3 sequences, with approximately 26% appearing a single time and approximately 3.6% taken by the ten largest. The germline V and J ends were trimmed by 3 bases and 4 bases, with 12 bases remaining between them. Germline loops: CDR1 PRHDT, CDR2 FYEKMQ (reference sequence). CDR3 size: 14 residues. The same data also went into a second study, on T cells of mothers and their children. As reported in that work: Extraction yielded RNA that went, in full, into cDNA synthesis at around 1.5 ug per 15 ul.

The sequence came from a boy aged 2-9 years in good health. Sequencing was carried out using blood. This rearrangement joins TRBV13 to TRBJ1-1; D is uncertain. The DNA of the CDR3 is TGTGCCAGCAGCTTTCATTCAATGAGCACTGAAGCTTTCTTT. It yields the protein CASSFHSMSTEAFF.